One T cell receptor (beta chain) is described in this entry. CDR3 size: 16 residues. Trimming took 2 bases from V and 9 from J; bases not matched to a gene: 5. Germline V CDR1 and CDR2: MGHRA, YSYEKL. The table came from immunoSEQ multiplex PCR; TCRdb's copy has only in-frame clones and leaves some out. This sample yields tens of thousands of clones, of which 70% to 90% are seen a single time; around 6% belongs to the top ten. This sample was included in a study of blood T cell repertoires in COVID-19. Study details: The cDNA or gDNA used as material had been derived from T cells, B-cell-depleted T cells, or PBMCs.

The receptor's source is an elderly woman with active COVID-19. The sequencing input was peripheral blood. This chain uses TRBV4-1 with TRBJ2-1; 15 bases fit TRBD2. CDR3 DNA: TGCGCCAGCAGCCAACCCAGGACTAGCGGGGGGGGTGAGCAGTTCTTC. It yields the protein CASSQPRTSGGGEQFF.